The rows below give T cell receptor beta chains drawn from one sample of a study of T cell responses to AZD1222 COVID-19 vaccine. TCRdb keeps only in-frame clones here, not all; method: immunoSEQ multiplex PCR. The sample carries approximately 150,000 clones, more than 75% recorded once. The specimen comprised peripheral blood, sampled on day 0 of AZD1222 vaccination. Receptor source: an adult in good health. Both conserved end residues are part of each CDR3. D genes are given only for firm matches. The size field is filled for only some rows; it gives once, few, many or a size class.

clone size	J gene	D gene	V gene	CDR3 protein	CDR3 DNA
.	TRBJ1-5	.	TRBV7-2	CASSPGSGGNQPQHF	TGTGCCAGCAGCCCGGGGTCAGGGGGCAATCAGCCCCAGCATTTT
.	TRBJ1-2	TRBD1	TRBV5-1	CASSLGVPGQGPGRYTF	TGCGCCAGCAGCTTGGGCGTCCCGGGACAGGGGCCGGGGCGCTACACCTTC
once	TRBJ1-1	.	TRBV5-6	CASSLGSSNTEAFF	TGTGCCAGCAGCTTGGGCAGCTCGAACACTGAAGCTTTCTTT
.	TRBJ1-1	TRBD1	TRBV10-3	CAIAGQGDTEAFF	TGTGCCATCGCGGGACAGGGAGACACTGAAGCTTTCTTT
.	TRBJ2-5	TRBD1	TRBV19	CASPRDRAQETQYF	TGTGCCAGCCCCCGGGACAGGGCTCAAGAGACCCAGTACTTC
few	TRBJ1-6	.	TRBV11-1	CASSFRGNSPLHF	TGTGCCAGCAGCTTCCGGGGTAATTCACCCCTCCACTTT
.	TRBJ1-1	.	TRBV7-6	CASSSFPGLGTEAFF	TGTGCCAGCAGCTCCTTTCCGGGGCTCGGCACTGAAGCTTTCTTT
.	TRBJ1-1	.	TRBV6-5	CASSYSTGREAFF	TGTGCCAGCAGTTACTCGACAGGCCGTGAAGCTTTCTTT
.	TRBJ2-2	.	TRBV5-1	CASSLTGAGELFF	TGCGCCAGCAGCTTGACGGGGGCCGGGGAGCTGTTTTTT
.	TRBJ2-2	.	TRBV7-3	CASSLRFGTGELFF	TGTGCCAGCAGCTTAAGGTTTGGGACCGGGGAGCTGTTTTTT
.	TRBJ2-7	TRBD2	TRBV6-2/TRBV6-3	CASSWTSGNYEQYF	TGTGCCAGCAGTTGGACTAGCGGGAACTACGAGCAGTACTTC
few	TRBJ1-4	.	TRBV19	CASSATTGFNEKLFF	TGTGCCAGTAGTGCAACGACAGGATTTAATGAAAAACTGTTTTTT
.	TRBJ2-2	.	TRBV30	CAWSVSGELFF	TGTGCCTGGAGTGTTTCCGGGGAGCTGTTTTTT
.	TRBJ2-1	.	TRBV19	CASSPRTTLSYNEQFF	TGTGCCAGTAGTCCAAGGACTACCCTGTCCTACAATGAGCAGTTCTTC
.	TRBJ2-2	.	TRBV19	CASRGLQGTGELFF	TGTGCCAGTAGAGGCCTGCAGGGCACCGGGGAGCTGTTTTTT
.	TRBJ2-1	.	TRBV19	CASSNEQGDWNEQFF	TGTGCCAGTAGTAACGAACAGGGCGATTGGAATGAGCAGTTCTTC
.	TRBJ2-1	.	TRBV2	CASRTAAVTYNEQFF	TGTGCCAGCAGGACCGCGGCGGTTACCTACAATGAGCAGTTCTTC
.	TRBJ2-7	.	TRBV18	CASSPSSRYGYEQYF	TGTGCCAGCTCACCATCTTCCAGGTATGGCTACGAGCAGTACTTC
.	TRBJ1-1	TRBD1	TRBV7-2	CASSTRDRVLNTEAFF	TGTGCCAGCAGCACCCGGGACAGGGTATTGAACACTGAAGCTTTCTTT
.	TRBJ1-6	.	TRBV19	CASSLRTQNSPLHF	TGTGCCAGTAGTCTCCGGACGCAAAATTCACCCCTCCACTTT
.	TRBJ2-1	.	TRBV7-3	CASSPWAGYNEQFF	TGTGCCAGCAGCCCATGGGCGGGGTACAATGAGCAGTTCTTC
.	TRBJ2-7	TRBD2	TRBV20-1	CSASGLADYPSSYEQYF	TGCAGTGCTAGTGGACTAGCGGACTACCCGAGCTCCTACGAGCAGTACTTC
.	TRBJ1-4	.	TRBV25-1	CASSAGRGVFNEKLFF	TGTGCCAGCAGTGCTGGAAGGGGGGTCTTCAATGAAAAACTGTTTTTT
.	TRBJ2-7	.	TRBV10-3	CAISLREFNYEQYF	TGTGCCATCAGTCTCCGGGAGTTCAACTACGAGCAGTACTTC
.	TRBJ2-7	.	TRBV28	CASSFGETTSYEQYF	TGTGCCAGCAGTTTCGGGGAAACCACCTCCTACGAGCAGTACTTC
.	TRBJ2-7	.	TRBV27	CASGSRTGLREQYF	TGTGCCAGCGGCAGTCGGACAGGACTACGCGAGCAGTACTTC
once	TRBJ1-3	.	TRBV6-5	CASSYGQGGDTIYF	TGTGCCAGCAGTTACGGGCAGGGAGGTGACACCATATATTTT
.	TRBJ1-4	.	TRBV6-1	CASSDQGLGEKLFF	TGTGCCAGCAGTGATCAGGGACTTGGTGAAAAACTGTTTTTT
.	TRBJ1-1	TRBD1	TRBV24-1	CATSDSGTAGAFF	TGTGCCACCAGTGACTCCGGGACAGCTGGGGCTTTCTTT
.	TRBJ1-2	.	TRBV4-3	CASSQDGGGPNYGYTF	TGCGCCAGCAGCCAAGATGGGGGGGGTCCCAACTATGGCTACACCTTC
few	TRBJ2-2	TRBD1	TRBV7-2	CASSLVGQGYTGELFF	TGTGCCAGCAGCTTAGTTGGACAGGGGTACACCGGGGAGCTGTTTTTT
.	TRBJ2-1	.	TRBV9	CASSPPSYNEQFF	TGTGCCAGCAGCCCCCCCTCCTACAATGAGCAGTTCTTC
.	TRBJ1-3	.	TRBV27	CASRNSGNTIYF	TGTGCCAGCCGAAATTCTGGAAACACCATATATTTT
.	TRBJ2-3	.	TRBV5-6	CASSENGSPGTDTQYF	TGTGCCAGCAGCGAAAACGGCTCCCCCGGGACAGATACGCAGTATTTT
.	TRBJ1-4	TRBD1	TRBV5-1	CASSWGQGTNEKLFF	TGCGCCAGCAGCTGGGGACAGGGGACTAATGAAAAACTGTTTTTT
.	TRBJ2-1	TRBD2	TRBV4-2	CASSQVGSGRDNEQFF	TGTGCCAGCAGCCAAGTAGGTAGCGGGAGGGATAATGAGCAGTTCTTC
.	TRBJ2-5	TRBD2	TRBV18	CASSPSLAEGETQYF	TGTGCCAGCTCACCAAGCCTAGCGGAGGGGGAGACCCAGTACTTC
.	TRBJ1-2	.	TRBV4-3	CASSQDAGSGGYTF	TGCGCCAGCAGCCAAGATGCAGGGTCAGGGGGCTACACCTTC
.	TRBJ2-3	.	TRBV19	CASSILGDRTDTQYF	TGTGCCAGTAGTATATTGGGGGACCGCACAGATACGCAGTATTTT
once	TRBJ2-7	TRBD1	TRBV6-6	CASSYTRDSTYEQYF	TGTGCCAGCAGTTACACCCGGGACAGCACCTACGAGCAGTACTTC
.	TRBJ2-1	TRBD2	TRBV9	CASSVGPGGNEQFF	TGTGCCAGCAGCGTAGGTCCGGGGGGCAATGAGCAGTTCTTC
.	TRBJ2-3	TRBD2	TRBV5-4	CASSFRLAGATDTQYF	TGTGCCAGCAGCTTTAGACTAGCGGGAGCGACAGATACGCAGTATTTT
.	TRBJ1-6	TRBD1	TRBV3-1/TRBV3-2	CASSQEGAGGSSPLHF	TGTGCCAGCAGCCAAGAAGGGGCAGGGGGTTCTTCACCCCTCCACTTT
.	TRBJ2-1	.	TRBV4-3	CASSQIEGEQFF	TGCGCCAGCAGCCAAATAGAGGGTGAGCAGTTCTTC
.	TRBJ2-3	TRBD1	TRBV18	CASSFPGQAGVDTQYF	TGTGCCAGCTCATTCCCGGGACAGGCGGGCGTGGATACGCAGTATTTT
.	TRBJ2-1	.	TRBV30	CAWSVSWFGTRNNEQFF	TGTGCCTGGAGTGTATCTTGGTTCGGGACGCGAAACAATGAGCAGTTCTTC
.	TRBJ2-7	.	TRBV11-2	CASSLEEGVVYEQYF	TGTGCCAGCAGCTTAGAAGAGGGAGTTGTTTACGAGCAGTACTTC
.	TRBJ1-1	.	TRBV18	CASSPAGGDTEAFF	TGTGCCAGCTCACCCGCGGGTGGAGACACTGAAGCTTTCTTT
once	TRBJ2-1	.	TRBV3-1/TRBV3-2	CASSQDPPEQFF	TGTGCCAGCAGCCAAGACCCGCCTGAGCAGTTCTTC
.	TRBJ2-7	TRBD2	TRBV27	CASRRLAGGREQYF	TGTGCCAGCCGCCGGCTAGCGGGAGGACGCGAGCAGTACTTC
.	TRBJ2-2	.	TRBV7-2	CASSLRGPNTGELFF	TGTGCCAGCAGCTTAAGAGGGCCGAACACCGGGGAGCTGTTTTTT
.	TRBJ2-5	TRBD2	TRBV30	CAWKLRLTSSQETQYF	TGTGCCTGGAAACTCCGCTTGACTAGCAGCCAAGAGACCCAGTACTTC
.	TRBJ2-1	.	TRBV5-1	CASSYSGQQRIF	TGCGCCAGCAGCTATTCTGGACAGCAAAGGATCTTC
.	TRBJ2-3	TRBD2	TRBV18	CASSPPIGTSGRNWDTQYF	TGTGCCAGCTCACCACCGATTGGGACTAGCGGGAGGAACTGGGATACGCAGTATTTT
.	TRBJ2-1	.	TRBV9	CASSAEDRDYNEQFF	TGTGCCAGCAGCGCCGAGGACCGGGATTACAATGAGCAGTTCTTC